This T cell receptor (beta chain) was identified during a study of blood T cell repertoires in COVID-19. For the study at large: The United States, Italy and Spain were the sources of the acute and convalescent COVID-19 samples. PBMCs, B-cell-depleted T cells, or T cells were the source of the cDNA or gDNA that made up the material.

In the original workflow: Nucleated cell number was recorded as an estimate derived from reference gene primer amplification. The repertoire was sequenced with immunoSEQ multiplex PCR; TCRdb's copy has only in-frame clones and lacks some. From that table come the V and J calls and clone size; the DNA was used to work out D and trimming. The sample lists over 100,000 clones; roughly four fifths were seen once. This CDR3 spans 14 amino acids. Germline V gives CDR1 MNHEY, CDR2 SVGAGI. Trimming left V 3 bases short and J 1 base short, with 9 bases between. This chain uses TRBV6-5 with TRBJ1-1; perhaps TRBD1 as D (5 bases). The sequenced material came from peripheral blood. The TCR sequence derives from an elderly woman with active or convalescent COVID-19. CDR3 sequence (DNA): TGTGCCAGCAGTTATCAGGGATGGAACACTGAAGCTTTCTTT. Translation gives CASSYQGWNTEAFF.